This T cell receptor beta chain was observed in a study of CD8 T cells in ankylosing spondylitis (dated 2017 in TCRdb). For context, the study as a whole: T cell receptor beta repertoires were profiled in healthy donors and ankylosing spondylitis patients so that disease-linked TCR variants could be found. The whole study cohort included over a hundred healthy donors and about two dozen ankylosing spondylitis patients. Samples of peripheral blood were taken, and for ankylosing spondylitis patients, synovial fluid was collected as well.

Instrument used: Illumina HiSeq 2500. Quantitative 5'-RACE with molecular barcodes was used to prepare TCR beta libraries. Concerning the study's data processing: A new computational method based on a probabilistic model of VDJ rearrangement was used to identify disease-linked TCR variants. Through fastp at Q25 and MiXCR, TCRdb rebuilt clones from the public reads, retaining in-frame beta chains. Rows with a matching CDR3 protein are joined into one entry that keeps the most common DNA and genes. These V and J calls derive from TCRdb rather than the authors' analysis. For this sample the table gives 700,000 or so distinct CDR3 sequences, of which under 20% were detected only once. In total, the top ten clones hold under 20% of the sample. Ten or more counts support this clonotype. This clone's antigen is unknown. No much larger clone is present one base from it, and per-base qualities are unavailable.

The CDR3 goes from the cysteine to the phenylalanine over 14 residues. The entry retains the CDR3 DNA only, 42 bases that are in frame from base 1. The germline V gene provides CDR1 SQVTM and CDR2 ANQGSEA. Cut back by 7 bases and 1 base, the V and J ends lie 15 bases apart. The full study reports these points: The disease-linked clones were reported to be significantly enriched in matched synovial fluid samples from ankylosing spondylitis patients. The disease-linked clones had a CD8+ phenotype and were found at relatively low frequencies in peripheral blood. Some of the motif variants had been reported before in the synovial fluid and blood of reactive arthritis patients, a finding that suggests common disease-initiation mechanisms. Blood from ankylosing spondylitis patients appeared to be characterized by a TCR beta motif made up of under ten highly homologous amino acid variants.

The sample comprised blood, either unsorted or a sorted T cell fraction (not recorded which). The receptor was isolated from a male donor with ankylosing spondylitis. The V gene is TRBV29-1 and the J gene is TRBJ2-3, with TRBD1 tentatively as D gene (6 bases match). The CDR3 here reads CSGTGIGRTDTQYF. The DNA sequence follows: TGCAGCGGCACAGGGATAGGTCGCACAGATACGCAGTATTTT.